The 5 T cell receptor beta chains given below trace back to one sample, sequenced in a study of T cell responses to AZD1222 COVID-19 vaccine. Profiling relied on immunoSEQ multiplex PCR, and the TCRdb table lists in-frame clones only, not all of them. The sample contains some 130,000 clones, roughly 91% of which appear only once. The source was peripheral blood, collected on day 0 of AZD1222 vaccination. The receptors derive from an adult in good health.

This clone has just one count. The chain recombines TRBV29-1 with TRBJ1-2; D unresolved. Germline V gene data show CDR1 as SQVTM and CDR2 as ANQGSEA. Trimming took 2 bases from V and 5 from J, leaving 12 bases between them. The CDR3 consists of 13 residues. CDR3 region: CSVENPGGYGYTF. The CDR3 DNA reads as TGCAGCGTTGAAAACCCGGGAGGGTATGGCTACACCTTC.

The gene calls are TRBV12-3 or TRBV12-4 and TRBJ1-1; possible D gene TRBD1, 5 bases. This CDR3 comprises 13 residues. The V and J ends lost 4 bases and 5 bases respectively, with 11 bases between them. CDR3 amino acids: CASSWGPGTEAFF. The CDR3 DNA is TGTGCCAGCAGTTGGGGCCCTGGGACTGAAGCTTTCTTT.

The chain carries TRBV4-3 and TRBJ1-4, with 8 bases fitting TRBD1. This CDR3 comprises 17 residues. The V segment lost 1 base and the J segment 5 bases; nucleotides outside the gene matches: 9. The germline gives CDR1 LGHNA, CDR2 YSLEER. This CDR3 reads CASSQVGQGTLNEKLFF. The CDR3 coding sequence is TGCGCCAGCAGCCAAGTCGGACAGGGCACCCTCAATGAAAAACTGTTTTTT.

This sequence joins TRBV12-5 and TRBJ2-1, with no clear D. V shed 8 bases and J shed 0 bases, with 11 bases lying between them. The CDR3 is 14 amino acids. Germline CDR1 reads LGHNT; CDR2 reads FRNRAP. The CDR3 here is CASKRVSSYNEQFF. The CDR3 nucleotides are TGTGCTAGTAAACGTGTAAGCTCCTACAATGAGCAGTTCTTC.

This clone was detected only once. This chain connects TRBV5-6 to TRBJ2-2, with 11 positions matching TRBD2. Trimming removed 4 bases from V and 7 bases from J; junction bases left unmatched: 12. Looked up from germline, CDR1 is SGHDT and CDR2 is YYEEEE. The CDR3 runs to 17 residues. The CDR3 sequence is CASSPYPSGRPDGELFF. In DNA form, the CDR3 reads TGTGCCAGCAGCCCCTACCCTAGCGGGAGGCCGGACGGGGAGCTGTTTTTT.